This T cell receptor (beta chain) comes out of a study of blood T cell repertoires in COVID-19. Study overall: Italy, Spain and the United States were the sources of the convalescent and acute COVID-19 samples. From T cells, B-cell-depleted T cells, or PBMCs came the material, which was cDNA or gDNA.

V lost 7 bases and J lost 10; bases outside the gene matches: 6. In germline, CDR1 is SGHDT, CDR2 YYEEEE. There are 11 residues in the CDR3. Measured with immunoSEQ multiplex PCR; TCRdb has only the in-frame clones, and not every one. Of hundreds of thousands of clones in the sample, 70% to 90% were seen once. This TCR was sampled from a woman aged 18-35 years with acute or convalescent COVID-19. Specimen: peripheral blood. The chain joins TRBV5-6 to TRBJ1-2, with 8 bases that match TRBD1. This CDR3 reads CASGQGVDYTF. The CDR3 DNA follows: TGTGCCAGCGGACAGGGTGTAGACTACACCTTC.